This record looks at one T cell receptor (beta chain) sequence and its context. This clonotype appeared a few times. Its specific antigen is unknown. No clone much larger than this one lies a single base away; base qualities are absent. The sample originates from a study of T cells in Graves' hyperthyroidism and ophthalmopathy (dated by TCRdb to between 2017 and 2020). Concerning the study at large: A discovery cohort of about 96 patients, roughly 45 with Graves' ophthalmopathy and about 60 with stable Graves' hyperthyroidism, was used to find distinguishing TCR V-J signatures. Once sampling was done, hyperthyroidism patients were given methimazole at a starting dose of 30 mg daily, whereas ophthalmopathy patients were given high-dose intravenous methylprednisolone. An independent validation cohort of under 20 hyperthyroidism patients and approximately 17 patients who later progressed to ophthalmopathy tested prospective prediction of ophthalmopathy. According to the paper, TCR Vbeta CDR3 sequencing was carried out on over 130 peripheral blood samples, which came from about 45 ophthalmopathy, 80 or so hyperthyroidism and roughly 17 progressor patients. Thyroid tissue and blood T-cell repertoires from about 6 Graves' hyperthyroidism patients were also compared in the study. The 80 to 100 discovery patients were randomly divided into training and test sets at a 7:3 ratio.

Exclusion was applied to patients with uncontrolled infections, other autoimmune diseases, pregnancy or lactation. Diagnoses were based on clinical symptoms, serum thyroxine and TRAb, thyroid ultrasound and orbital computed tomography. Total RNA was extracted using Trizol reagent, and RNA quality was assessed on an Agilent 2100 Bioanalyzer. TCR beta CDR3 regions were amplified from RNA transcripts. A first-round RT-PCR of the TCR CDR3 used the HTBI primer set with the Qiagen OneStep RT-PCR kit. Libraries were constructed in a second round of multiplex PCR, after which size selection and purification were performed. Sequencing of the libraries was done on an Illumina HiSeq2000 using paired-end 100 bp reads. In the original analysis: SOAPnuke was used to process the raw data, with reads discarded if the reads contained adapters or uncalled bases, had a mean Phred below 15, or lacked an exact constant-primer or identifier match. COPE v1.2.5 was used to merge the high-quality paired reads, and each unique nucleotide sequence was defined as a clonotype. Clonotypes were aligned to IMGT TRBV, TRBD and TRBJ reference segments using MiTCR v1.1. The analysis was restricted to V-J combinations with a frequency above 0.0001, which together covered 99% to 99.2% of the repertoires. The TCS score was defined as the ratio of F50 (clonal expansion) to E x V (chaos), calculated using BLOSUM62-based TCRdist between CDR3 peptides within each V-J. Welch's t-statistics and random forest reduced fewer than 550 V-J features to under 15, which were used in a naive Bayes classifier (R e1071). Thyroid-blood repertoire similarity was quantified with the Morisita-Horn index. TCRdb reran the public reads through fastp at Q25 and MiXCR, keeping productive beta chains. Each CDR3 protein appears once, grouped with its most common genes and DNA. It is TCRdb's table, rather than the study itself, that gives the V and J calls and clone size. Within this sample are about 570,000 distinct CDR3 sequences, with about 43% of them counted one time only. Clones ranked in the top ten supply around 20% of the sample.

According to the germline V gene (reference sequence), CDR1 reads SGHAT and CDR2 reads FQDESV. From cysteine to phenylalanine, the CDR3 is 16 amino acids long. Only the CDR3 part of the read is kept: 48 bases, read in frame from the first base. The trim is 6 bases for V and 4 bases for J, with a gap of 22 bases between the germline ends. Paper-wide results and their limitations: No statistical method was used to fix the sample size in advance, and group allocation was not hidden from the investigators. In cross-validation, a model built on a 13 V-J signature told ophthalmopathy apart from stable hyperthyroidism with approximately 90% sensitivity and about 81% specificity, and in testing the same model reached 80%/75%. Most expanded thyroid clonotypes (frequency above 0.001) were also found in blood, which suggests that blood repertoires may mirror thyroid immune responses. During validation, the model predicted progression to ophthalmopathy a median of approximately 6 months ahead of onset, with around 70% sensitivity and almost 75% specificity.

The receptor's source is an adult woman with Graves' disease, either hyperthyroidism or ophthalmopathy (not recorded which). Material: peripheral blood or thyroid tissue (not recorded which). The chain is made from TRBV11-1 and TRBJ2-7; TRBD2 might be the D gene, on 5 matching bases. The CDR3 protein is CASSAALGRGGYEQYF. The DNA is as follows: TGTGCCAGCAGTGCGGCCCTAGGGCGAGGCGGGTACGAGCAGTACTTC. When the CDR3 is completed using the reference TRBV11-1 and TRBJ2-7 genes on either side, the full variable domain is EAEVAQSPRYKITEKSQAVAFWCDPISGHATLYWYRQILGQGPELLVQFQDESVVDDSQLPKDRFSAERLKGVDSTLKIQPAELGDSAMYLCASSAALGRGGYEQYFGPGTRLTVT.